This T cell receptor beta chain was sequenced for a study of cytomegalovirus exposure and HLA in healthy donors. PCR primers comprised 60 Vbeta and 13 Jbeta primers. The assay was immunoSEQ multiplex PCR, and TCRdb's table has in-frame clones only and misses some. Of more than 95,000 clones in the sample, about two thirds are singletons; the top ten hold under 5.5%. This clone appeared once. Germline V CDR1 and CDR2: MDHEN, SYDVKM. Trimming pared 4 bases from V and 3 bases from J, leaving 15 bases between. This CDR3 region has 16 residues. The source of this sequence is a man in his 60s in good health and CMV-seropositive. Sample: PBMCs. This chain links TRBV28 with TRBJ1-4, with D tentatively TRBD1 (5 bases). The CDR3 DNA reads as TGTGCCAGCAGTTCCCCATTCAGGGCCGCTAATGAAAAACTGTTTTTT. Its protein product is CASSSPFRAANEKLFF. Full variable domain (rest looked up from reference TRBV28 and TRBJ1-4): DVKVTQSSRYLVKRTGEKVFLECVQDMDHENMFWYRQDPGLGLRLIYFSYDVKMKEKGDIPEGYSVSREKKERFSLILESASTNQTSMYLCASSSPFRAANEKLFFGSGTQLSVL.